The present T cell receptor (beta chain) was sequenced within a study of CXCR3-negative and CXCR3-positive naive CD8 T cells. The CDR3 consists of 16 residues. Germline V gene sequence: CDR1 SGHRS, CDR2 YFSETQ. For this clonotype: The antigen is unknown.

The study made its TRB cDNA libraries by 5' RACE, adding UMI labels. Each CDR3 protein gets one entry in TCRdb, which reprocessed the 5' RACE reads and gives no DNA. The table lists 65,000 to 95,000 distinct CDR3 sequences, with 1.6% in the top ten. The study's findings and limits: Both of the naive subsets showed about the same high diversity, but memory CD8+ cells had much less.

V and J are TRBV5-1 and TRBJ2-1. The receptor was derived from a human donor in good health. Some clones in this sample may be carry-over from other donors' samples. Sequenced sample: naive CXCR3- CD8+ T cells from blood. Indicated subset: CD45RO-CCR7+CD27+CD95- naive CD8+ T cells lacking CXCR3 (TNR3-). CDR3 sequence: CASSLLRRSSYNEQFF. Using reference TRBV5-1 and TRBJ2-1 for the parts outside the CDR3, the full variable domain is KAGVTQTPRYLIKTRGQQVTLSCSPISGHRSVSWYQQTPGQGLQFLFEYFSETQRNKGNFPGRFSGRQFSNSRSEMNVSTLELGDSALYLCASSLLRRSSYNEQFFGPGTRLTVL.